These T cell receptor beta chains were read from a single sample in a study of blood T cell repertoires in COVID-19. Here immunoSEQ multiplex PCR was the method, and the copy in TCRdb shows in-frame clones only, minus some. The repertoire has 170,000 or so clones, around 87% of them found once; the top ten carry around an eighth. Sequenced material: peripheral blood. The origin of the receptors is a woman in her 70s with COVID-19, enrolled during active disease. Each CDR3 is given with its conserved first and last residue. A D gene is named only where the DNA matches it firmly. Where a row states a size, it is once, few, many or the class of an expanded clone; other rows omit it.

clone_size,j_call,d_call,v_call,cdr3_aa,cdr3_nt
.,TRBJ2-7,.,TRBV28,CASHPQGYYEQYF,TGTGCCAGTCACCCACAGGGATACTACGAGCAGTACTTC
.,TRBJ2-3,.,TRBV20-1,CSASFSSTDTQYF,TGCAGTGCTAGTTTCTCTAGCACAGATACGCAGTATTTT
.,TRBJ1-4,.,TRBV2,CASSETTGNEKLFF,TGTGCCAGCAGTGAGACGACAGGCAATGAAAAACTGTTTTTT
.,TRBJ1-2,.,TRBV7-2,CASSARLNYGYTF,TGTGCCAGCAGCGCCCGACTTAACTATGGCTACACCTTC
.,TRBJ2-7,.,TRBV5-1,CASSLDFASGDLQYF,TGCGCCAGCAGCTTGGATTTTGCTTCGGGGGACTTGCAGTACTTC
.,TRBJ2-3,.,TRBV18,CASSPKASDTQYF,TGTGCCAGCTCACCAAAAGCGTCGGATACGCAGTATTTT
.,TRBJ2-2,.,TRBV2,CARKKTNLAGELFF,TGTGCCAGAAAAAAGACGAACCTAGCCGGGGAGCTGTTTTTT
few,TRBJ1-2,.,TRBV11-1,CASSFAGDYGYTF,TGTGCCAGCAGCTTTGCAGGGGACTATGGCTACACCTTC
.,TRBJ2-2,.,TRBV19,CASRNQGDGELFF,TGTGCCAGTAGAAACCAGGGTGACGGGGAGCTGTTTTTT
.,TRBJ2-1,TRBD1,TRBV18,CASQGALTFNEQFF,TGTGCCAGCCAGGGGGCTCTCACTTTCAATGAGCAGTTCTTC
once,TRBJ1-5,.,TRBV28,CASSGRDTRNQPQHF,TGTGCCAGCAGTGGACGGGACACACGAAATCAGCCCCAGCATTTT
.,TRBJ2-1,.,TRBV28,CASTGVFGNEQFF,TGTGCCAGCACGGGGGTTTTTGGAAATGAGCAGTTCTTC
.,TRBJ2-1,TRBD2,TRBV19,CASSPATSGFSYNEQFF,TGTGCCAGTAGTCCGGCGACTAGCGGGTTCTCCTACAATGAGCAGTTCTTC
few,TRBJ1-2,.,TRBV18,CASSPPRQNNYGYTF,TGTGCCAGCTCACCACCGAGACAGAATAACTATGGCTACACCTTC
.,TRBJ1-3,.,TRBV30,CAWSEQGLDTIYF,TGTGCCTGGAGTGAACAGGGTTTGGACACCATATATTTT
.,TRBJ1-2,.,TRBV7-9,CASSPWGGPNYGYTF,TGTGCCAGCAGCCCATGGGGGGGCCCTAACTATGGCTACACCTTC
.,TRBJ2-7,.,TRBV3-1/TRBV3-2,CASSLHYEQYF,TGTGCCAGCAGCCTCCACTACGAGCAGTACTTC
.,TRBJ1-2,.,TRBV5-1,CASSIEGRDSGGYTF,TGCGCCAGCAGTATAGAAGGACGGGATTCGGGGGGCTACACCTTC
.,TRBJ1-5,.,TRBV4-1,CASSQNELVGNQPQHF,TGCGCCAGCAGCCAGAATGAACTAGTGGGCAATCAGCCCCAGCATTTT
.,TRBJ2-1,TRBD2,TRBV2,CASRAGGRFYNEQFF,TGTGCCAGCAGGGCGGGAGGGCGGTTTTACAATGAGCAGTTCTTC